This T cell receptor (beta chain) was profiled in a study of blood T cell repertoires in COVID-19. On the study more broadly: Some COVID-19 samples were acute and others convalescent; all came from the United States, Italy and Spain.

Germline trimming cut 0 bases from V and 2 bases from J; bases unmatched to any gene: 7. Germline CDR1 is MGHRA and CDR2 is YSYEKL. CDR3 length: 16 amino acids. In the original workflow: Amplifying reference gene primers gave estimates of nucleated cell counts. The protocol was immunoSEQ multiplex PCR, while the TCRdb copy is restricted to in-frame clones and leaves out a portion. From that table come the V and J calls and clone size; the DNA was used to work out D and trimming. The data show some 150,000 clones, around 87% seen once. The specimen sequenced was peripheral blood. This chain connects TRBV4-1 to TRBJ2-7; 7 bases map to TRBD2. The source of this sequence is a young man with active or convalescent COVID-19. CDR3 protein: CASSQDFGGTPYEQYF. The CDR3 DNA sequence: TGCGCCAGCAGCCAAGATTTCGGGGGGACTCCCTACGAGCAGTACTTC.